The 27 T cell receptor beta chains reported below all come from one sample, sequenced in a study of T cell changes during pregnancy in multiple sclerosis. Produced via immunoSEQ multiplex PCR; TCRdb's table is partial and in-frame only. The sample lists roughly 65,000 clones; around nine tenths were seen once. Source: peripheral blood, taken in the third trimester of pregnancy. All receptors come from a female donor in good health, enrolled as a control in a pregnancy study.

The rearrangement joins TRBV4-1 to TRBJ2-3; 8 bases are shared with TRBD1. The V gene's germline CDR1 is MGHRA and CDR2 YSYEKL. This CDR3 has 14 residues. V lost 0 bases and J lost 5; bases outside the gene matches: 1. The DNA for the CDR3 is TGCGCCAGCAGCCAAGAACAGGGGGAAGATACGCAGTATTTT. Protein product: CASSQEQGEDTQYF.

The CDR3 spells CASSQTQGFLEQYF. CDR3 sequence (DNA): TGCGCCAGCAGCCAAACACAGGGTTTCCTCGAGCAGTACTTC. The chain recombines TRBV4-1 with TRBJ2-7; D is possibly TRBD1 (6 bases). V lost 2 bases, J lost 6 bases, and 14 bases lay in between. The CDR3 extends over 14 amino acids. CDR1 is MGHRA, CDR2 YSYEKL, per germline.

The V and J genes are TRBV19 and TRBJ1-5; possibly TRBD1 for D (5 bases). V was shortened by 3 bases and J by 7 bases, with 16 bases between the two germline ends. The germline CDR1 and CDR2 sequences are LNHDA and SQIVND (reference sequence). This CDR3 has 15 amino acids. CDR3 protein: CASSMFGGSGQPQHF. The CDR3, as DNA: TGTGCCAGTAGTATGTTTGGGGGGTCTGGACAGCCCCAGCATTTT.

CDR3 sequence (DNA): TGTGCCAGTACCCCGGGACAGGGGGCTTACAATGAGCAGTTCTTC. It yields the protein CASTPGQGAYNEQFF. The chain combines TRBV19 with TRBJ2-1, with 12 bases fitting TRBD1. CDR3 length equals 15 residues. The junction had 5 bases not matched to a gene; V was cut back by 7 bases and J by 4 bases. CDR1 is LNHDA and CDR2 is SQIVND in the germline V gene (reference sequence).

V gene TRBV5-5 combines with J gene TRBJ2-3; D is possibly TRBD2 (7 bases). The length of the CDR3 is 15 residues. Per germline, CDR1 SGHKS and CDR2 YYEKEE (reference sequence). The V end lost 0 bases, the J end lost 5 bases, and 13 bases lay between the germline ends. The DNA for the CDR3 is TGTGCCAGCAGCTTGGAGGGAGGGGGTGTAGATACGCAGTATTTT. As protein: CASSLEGGGVDTQYF.

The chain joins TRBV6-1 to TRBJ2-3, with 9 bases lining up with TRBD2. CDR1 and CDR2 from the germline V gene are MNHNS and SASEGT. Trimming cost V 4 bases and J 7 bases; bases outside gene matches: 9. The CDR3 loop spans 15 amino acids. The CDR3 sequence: CASSGEGLAGNTQYF. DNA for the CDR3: TGTGCCAGCAGTGGAGAAGGGCTAGCGGGGAATACGCAGTATTTT.

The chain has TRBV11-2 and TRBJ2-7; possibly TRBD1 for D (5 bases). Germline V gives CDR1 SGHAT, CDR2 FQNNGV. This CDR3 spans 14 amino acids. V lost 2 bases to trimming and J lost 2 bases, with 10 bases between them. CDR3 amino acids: CASSLTQGTYEQYF. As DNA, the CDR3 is TGTGCCAGCAGCTTAACGCAGGGTACCTACGAGCAGTACTTC.

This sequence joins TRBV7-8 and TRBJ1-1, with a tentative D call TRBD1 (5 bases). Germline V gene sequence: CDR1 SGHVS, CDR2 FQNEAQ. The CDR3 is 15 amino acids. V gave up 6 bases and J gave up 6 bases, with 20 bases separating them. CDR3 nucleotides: TGTGCCAGCAGTCCGCGGCAGGGAAGTAGGTCTGAAGCTTTCTTT. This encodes CASSPRQGSRSEAFF. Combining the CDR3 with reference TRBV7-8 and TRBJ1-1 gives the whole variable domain GAGVSQSPRYKVAKRGQDVALRCDPISGHVSLFWYQQALGQGPEFLTYFQNEAQLDKSGLPSDRFFAERPEGSVSTLKIQRTQQEDSAVYLCASSPRQGSRSEAFFGQGTRLTVV.

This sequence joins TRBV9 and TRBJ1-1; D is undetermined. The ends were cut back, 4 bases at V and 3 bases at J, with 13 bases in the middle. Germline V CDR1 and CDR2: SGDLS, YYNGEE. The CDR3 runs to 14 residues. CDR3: CASSPVRLDTEAFF. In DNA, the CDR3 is TGTGCCAGCAGCCCCGTGAGGCTAGACACTGAAGCTTTCTTT.

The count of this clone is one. CDR3 amino acids: CASSQETFGAGFYNSPLHF. The CDR3 DNA sequence: TGCGCCAGCAGCCAAGAGACCTTCGGGGCGGGGTTCTATAATTCACCCCTCCACTTT. V usage is TRBV4-1 and J usage is TRBJ1-6; tentative D call: TRBD1 (5 bases). Trimming shortened V by 0 bases and J by 3 bases, and 18 bases separated the two germline ends. Germline V gene sequence: CDR1 MGHRA, CDR2 YSYEKL. The CDR3 runs 19 residues.

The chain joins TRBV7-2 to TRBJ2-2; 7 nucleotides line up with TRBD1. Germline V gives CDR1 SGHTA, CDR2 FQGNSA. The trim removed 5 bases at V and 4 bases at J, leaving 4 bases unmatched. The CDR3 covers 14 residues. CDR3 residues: CASSLQGFTGELFF. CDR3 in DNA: TGTGCCAGCAGCCTACAGGGGTTCACCGGGGAGCTGTTTTTT.

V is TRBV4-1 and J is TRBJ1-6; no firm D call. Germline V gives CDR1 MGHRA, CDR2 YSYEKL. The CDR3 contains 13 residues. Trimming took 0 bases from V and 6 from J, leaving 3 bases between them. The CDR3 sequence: CASSQDLNSPLHF. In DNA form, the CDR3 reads TGCGCCAGCAGCCAAGATCTTAATTCACCCCTCCACTTT.

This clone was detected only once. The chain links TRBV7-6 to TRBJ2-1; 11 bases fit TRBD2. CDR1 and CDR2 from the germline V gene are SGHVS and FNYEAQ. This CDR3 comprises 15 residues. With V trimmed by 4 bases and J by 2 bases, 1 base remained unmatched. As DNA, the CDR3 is TGTGCCAGCAGCTCGGGACTAGCGGCCTACAATGAGCAGTTCTTC. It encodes CASSSGLAAYNEQFF.

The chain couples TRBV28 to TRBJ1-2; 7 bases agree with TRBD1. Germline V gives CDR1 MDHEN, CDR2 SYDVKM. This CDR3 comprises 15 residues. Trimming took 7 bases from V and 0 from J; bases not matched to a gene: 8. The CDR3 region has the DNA TGTGCCAGCACCTTCAGGGGGTCGCCTAACTATGGCTACACCTTC. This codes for CASTFRGSPNYGYTF.

Here the CDR3 reads CASSLADTGYTF. As DNA, the CDR3 is TGTGCCAGCAGCTTGGCCGACACGGGCTACACCTTC. The J gene is TRBJ1-2, the V gene TRBV5-6; D not certain. CDR1 is SGHDT, CDR2 YYEEEE, per germline. The CDR3 is made up of 12 amino acids. V lost 0 bases, J lost 8 bases, and 8 bases lay in between. Full variable domain (outside the CDR3, taken from reference TRBV5-6 and TRBJ1-2): DAGVTQSPTHLIKTRGQQVTLRCSPKSGHDTVSWYQQALGQGPQFIFQYYEEEERQRGNFPDRFSGHQFPNYSSELNVNALLLGDSALYLCASSLADTGYTFGSGTRLTVV.

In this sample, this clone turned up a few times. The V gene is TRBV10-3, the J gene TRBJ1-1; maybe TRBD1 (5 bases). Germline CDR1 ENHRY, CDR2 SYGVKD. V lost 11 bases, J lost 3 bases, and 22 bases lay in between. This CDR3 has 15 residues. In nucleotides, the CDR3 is TGTGCCGTCTCCCCCTCATCCAGGGAGGACACTGAAGCTTTCTTT. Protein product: CAVSPSSREDTEAFF.

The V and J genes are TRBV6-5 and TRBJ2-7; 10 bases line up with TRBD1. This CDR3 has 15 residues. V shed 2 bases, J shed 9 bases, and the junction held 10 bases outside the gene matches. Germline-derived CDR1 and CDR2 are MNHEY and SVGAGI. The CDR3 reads CASSYDGTGATGQYF. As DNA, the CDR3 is TGTGCCAGCAGTTACGATGGGACAGGGGCTACGGGGCAGTACTTC.

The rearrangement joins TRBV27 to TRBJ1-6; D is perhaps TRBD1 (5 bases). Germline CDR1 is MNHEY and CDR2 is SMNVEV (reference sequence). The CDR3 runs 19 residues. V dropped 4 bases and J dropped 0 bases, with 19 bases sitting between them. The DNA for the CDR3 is TGTGCCAGCAGTTCCTTATTCTCACAGGCAAGCTCCTATAATTCACCCCTCCACTTT. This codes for CASSSLFSQASSYNSPLHF.

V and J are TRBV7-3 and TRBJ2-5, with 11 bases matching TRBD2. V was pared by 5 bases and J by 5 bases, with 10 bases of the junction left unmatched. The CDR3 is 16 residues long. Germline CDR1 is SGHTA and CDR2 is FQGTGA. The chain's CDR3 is CASSPIAGGNRETQYF. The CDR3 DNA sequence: TGTGCCAGCAGCCCAATAGCGGGGGGGAACAGGGAGACCCAGTACTTC.

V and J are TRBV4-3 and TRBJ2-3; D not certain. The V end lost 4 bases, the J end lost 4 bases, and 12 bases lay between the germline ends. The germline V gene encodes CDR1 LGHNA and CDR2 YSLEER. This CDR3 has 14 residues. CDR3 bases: TGCGCCAGCAGCCTTCAAGCGTCGGCAGATACGCAGTATTTT. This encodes CASSLQASADTQYF.

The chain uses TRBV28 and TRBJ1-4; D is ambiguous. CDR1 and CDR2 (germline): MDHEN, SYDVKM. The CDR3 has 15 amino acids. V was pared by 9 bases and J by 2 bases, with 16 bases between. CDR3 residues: CASRDGSATNEKLFF. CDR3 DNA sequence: TGTGCCAGTCGTGACGGTTCAGCGACTAATGAAAAACTGTTTTTT.

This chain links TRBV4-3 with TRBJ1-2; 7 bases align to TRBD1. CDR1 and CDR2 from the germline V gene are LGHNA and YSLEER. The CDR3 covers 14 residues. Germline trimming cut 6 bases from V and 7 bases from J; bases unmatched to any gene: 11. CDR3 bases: TGCGCCAGCAGAACGAATTGGGCAGGGGGTGGCTACACCTTC. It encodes CASRTNWAGGGYTF.

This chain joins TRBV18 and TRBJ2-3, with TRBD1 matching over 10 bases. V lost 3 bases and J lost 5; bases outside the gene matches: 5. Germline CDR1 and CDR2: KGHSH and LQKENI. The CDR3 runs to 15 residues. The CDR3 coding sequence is TGTGCCAGCTCACCGCGACAGGGGGCGCAAGATACGCAGTATTTT. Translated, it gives CASSPRQGAQDTQYF.

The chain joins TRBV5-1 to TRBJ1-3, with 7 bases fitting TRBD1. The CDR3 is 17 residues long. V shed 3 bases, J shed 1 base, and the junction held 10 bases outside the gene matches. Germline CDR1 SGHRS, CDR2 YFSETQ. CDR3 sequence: CASSSGQALLSGNTIYF. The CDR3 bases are TGCGCCAGCAGCTCTGGACAGGCCCTACTATCTGGAAACACCATATATTTT.

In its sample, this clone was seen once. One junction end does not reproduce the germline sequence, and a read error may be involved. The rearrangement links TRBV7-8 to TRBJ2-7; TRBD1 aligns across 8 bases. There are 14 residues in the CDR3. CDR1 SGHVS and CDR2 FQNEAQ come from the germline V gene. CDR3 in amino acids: CASDQGAGGYGQYF. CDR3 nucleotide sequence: TGTGCCAGCGACCAGGGGGCAGGTGGCTACGGGCAGTACTTC.

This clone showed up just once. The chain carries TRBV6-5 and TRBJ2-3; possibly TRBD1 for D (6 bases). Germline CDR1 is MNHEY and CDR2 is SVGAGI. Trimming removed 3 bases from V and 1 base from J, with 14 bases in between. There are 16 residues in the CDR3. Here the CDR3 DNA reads TGTGCCAGCAGTTATCTGGCCGGACAGCGCACAGATACGCAGTATTTT. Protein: CASSYLAGQRTDTQYF.

CDR3: CASSMQGTGELFF. The CDR3 DNA follows: TGTGCCAGCAGCATGCAGGGCACCGGGGAGCTGTTTTTT. V is TRBV7-2 and J is TRBJ2-2; a possible D gene is TRBD1 (5 bases). V gave up 5 bases and J gave up 4 bases, with 8 bases separating them. CDR1 is SGHTA and CDR2 is FQGNSA in the germline V gene. The CDR3 has 13 residues.